A selection of T cell receptor beta chains follows, all from one sample in a study of shared clonotypes between healthy human individuals. Clones were sequenced by immunoSEQ multiplex PCR, and TCRdb holds only the in-frame ones, with some missing. The profile covers about 600,000 clones, with roughly 97% appearing a single time and 0.057% taken by the ten largest. The sample comprised naive CD4+ T cells sorted from blood. The receptors shown here come from a woman aged 30 to 39 in good health. Both conserved end residues are part of each CDR3. The D gene is left open where the match is weak. Size tells how often a clone was seen (once, few, many) or the class of an expanded clone, and some rows leave it out.

CDR3 | DNA | D | length | J | size | V
CASSAVLSYEQYF | TGTGCCAGCAGTGCAGTGTTATCCTACGAGCAGTACTTC | - | 13 | TRBJ2-7 | - | TRBV2
CASNGPRGLTDTQYF | TGTGCCAGCAATGGGCCCAGGGGGCTGACAGATACGCAGTATTTT | TRBD1 | 15 | TRBJ2-3 | once | TRBV28
CASSIGEAYNEQFF | TGTGCCAGTAGTATTGGGGAGGCCTACAATGAGCAGTTCTTC | - | 14 | TRBJ2-1 | - | TRBV19
CASSLLGLSGADGELFF | TGTGCCAGCAGCTTACTTGGTCTTTCGGGGGCCGACGGGGAGCTGTTTTTT | - | 17 | TRBJ2-2 | - | TRBV11-2
CASIENTEAFF | TGTGCCAGCATCGAGAACACTGAAGCTTTCTTT | - | 11 | TRBJ1-1 | - | TRBV28
CASSDPGLAAHPYNEQFF | TGTGCCAGTAGCGACCCGGGACTAGCGGCCCACCCCTACAATGAGCAGTTCTTC | TRBD2 | 18 | TRBJ2-1 | - | TRBV19
CATREEFVNEKLFF | TGTGCCACCAGAGAGGAGTTCGTTAATGAAAAACTGTTTTTT | - | 14 | TRBJ1-4 | - | TRBV19
CASSLPGQGHSDSGNTIYF | TGTGCCAGCAGCCTACCGGGACAGGGCCACTCCGACTCTGGAAACACCATATATTTT | TRBD1 | 19 | TRBJ1-3 | - | TRBV14
CASSIGGAHTDTQYF | TGTGCCAGTAGTATAGGCGGAGCCCACACAGATACGCAGTATTTT | - | 15 | TRBJ2-3 | - | TRBV19
CATSRGGTASYGYTF | TGTGCCACCAGCAGAGGGGGGACAGCCAGTTATGGCTACACCTTC | TRBD1 | 15 | TRBJ1-2 | - | TRBV15
CASSLSSGGYPEQYF | TGTGCCAGTAGTCTATCTAGCGGCGGCTATCCCGAGCAGTACTTC | TRBD2 | 15 | TRBJ2-7 | few | TRBV19
CASRRTGTGGADGYTF | TGTGCCAGCAGACGTACCGGGACAGGGGGCGCGGATGGCTACACCTTC | TRBD1 | 16 | TRBJ1-2 | once | TRBV5-6
CASKGTGGEDTQYF | TGTGCCAGTAAGGGGACAGGGGGTGAAGATACGCAGTATTTT | TRBD1 | 14 | TRBJ2-3 | - | TRBV19
CASRRGIGNQPQHF | TGTGCCAGCAGACGAGGAATCGGCAATCAGCCCCAGCATTTT | - | 14 | TRBJ1-5 | - | TRBV28
CASSLGVVSSNQPQHF | TGCGCCAGCAGCTTGGGGGTCGTAAGTAGCAATCAGCCCCAGCATTTT | - | 16 | TRBJ1-5 | - | TRBV5-1
CASSSRTRTDTQYF | TGTGCCAGCAGCTCGCGGACCCGCACAGATACGCAGTATTTT | - | 14 | TRBJ2-3 | - | TRBV5-8
CASSQGDRGAVDTQYF | TGTGCCAGCTCCCAAGGCGACAGGGGAGCCGTGGATACGCAGTATTTT | TRBD1 | 16 | TRBJ2-3 | - | TRBV18
CASSGTRASYEQYF | TGTGCCAGCAGCGGGACCAGGGCGTCCTACGAGCAGTACTTC | - | 14 | TRBJ2-7 | - | TRBV5-4
CAISVPGQGSYNEQFF | TGTGCCATCAGTGTACCGGGACAGGGTTCCTACAATGAGCAGTTCTTC | TRBD1 | 16 | TRBJ2-1 | - | TRBV10-3
CSVVPSSTYEQYF | TGCAGCGTTGTTCCTAGCTCTACCTACGAGCAGTACTTC | - | 13 | TRBJ2-7 | - | TRBV29-1
CASSRNRGSNTGELFF | TGCGCCAGCAGCAGAAACAGGGGATCGAACACCGGGGAGCTGTTTTTT | TRBD1 | 16 | TRBJ2-2 | - | TRBV5-1
CASSLAQGAMQPQHF | TGTGCCAGCAGTTTAGCGCAGGGGGCGATGCAGCCCCAGCATTTT | TRBD1 | 15 | TRBJ1-5 | - | TRBV28
CASSKTARRSDEQYF | TGTGCCAGCAGCAAAACGGCTCGCAGGAGCGACGAGCAGTACTTC | - | 15 | TRBJ2-7 | - | TRBV7-8
CASSDNTGRIPDTQYF | TGCGCCAGCAGTGACAACACCGGGAGAATCCCAGATACGCAGTATTTT | - | 16 | TRBJ2-3 | once | TRBV10-2
CASSQGVQQGTLTEAFF | TGCGCCAGCAGCCAAGGGGTTCAACAGGGGACTCTGACTGAAGCTTTCTTT | TRBD1 | 17 | TRBJ1-1 | few | TRBV4-1
CAWSAPRVKNYGYTF | TGTGCCTGGAGTGCCCCAAGGGTTAAAAACTATGGCTACACCTTC | - | 15 | TRBJ1-2 | once | TRBV30
CASSQELRDRAHEQYF | TGCGCCAGCAGCCAAGAGCTAAGGGACAGGGCCCACGAGCAGTACTTC | TRBD1 | 16 | TRBJ2-7 | - | TRBV4-1
CASSVDRLISGANVLTF | TGTGCCAGTAGCGTGGACCGCCTGATCTCTGGGGCCAACGTCCTGACTTTC | - | 17 | TRBJ2-6 | - | TRBV19
CASSYWLEGKNIQYF | TGTGCCAGCAGTTACTGGTTGGAGGGCAAAAACATTCAGTACTTC | - | 15 | TRBJ2-4 | - | TRBV6-5
CASRFGGAMGTSGRRNEQFF | TGTGCCAGCAGATTTGGGGGGGCCATGGGGACTAGCGGGAGACGGAATGAGCAGTTCTTC | - | 20 | TRBJ2-1 | - | TRBV12-1
CASSFQAGTSEDTQYF | TGTGCCAGCAGCTTCCAAGCGGGTACTTCGGAAGATACGCAGTATTTT | - | 16 | TRBJ2-3 | - | TRBV11-2
CASSDRGDNTIYF | TGCGCCAGCAGTGACAGGGGGGACAACACCATATATTTT | TRBD1 | 13 | TRBJ1-3 | - | TRBV10-2
CASSQDGSGGWETQYF | TGTGCCAGCAGCCAAGATGGGAGCGGGGGGTGGGAGACCCAGTACTTC | TRBD2 | 16 | TRBJ2-5 | - | TRBV4-2
CASSPAHEQYF | TGTGCCAGCAGCCCGGCCCACGAGCAGTACTTC | - | 11 | TRBJ2-7 | - | TRBV2
CASSFGTTGGTDTQYF | TGCGCCAGCAGCTTCGGTACCACAGGGGGCACAGATACGCAGTATTTT | TRBD1 | 16 | TRBJ2-3 | - | TRBV5-1
CASSTQNSNQPQHF | TGTGCCAGTAGTACACAGAATAGCAATCAGCCCCAGCATTTT | - | 14 | TRBJ1-5 | - | TRBV19
CANVGRAGTDTQYF | TGTGCCAACGTCGGGAGGGCCGGCACAGATACGCAGTATTTT | TRBD2 | 14 | TRBJ2-3 | - | TRBV2